Listed below are T cell receptor beta chains from one sample, sequenced in a study of blood T cells in healthy people across ages. TCRdb reanalysed the 5' RACE reads using MiXCR and keeps one entry per CDR3 protein. The data contain about 780,000 distinct CDR3 sequences, about 45% of them singletons. Specimen: blood. These receptor sequences come from an elderly man in good health. Each CDR3 is given with its conserved first and last residue. Fields, in order: J gene, clone size, D gene, V gene, CDR3 DNA, CDR3 protein. D genes are given only for firm matches. Size values are once, few and many counts, or a class for expanded clones, and some rows have none.

J: TRBJ2-1
size: -
D: TRBD2
V: TRBV29-1
DNA: TGCAGCGTTGGACTAGCGGGAAGCGGTCAGTTCTTC
CDR3: CSVGLAGSGQFF

J: TRBJ1-5
size: -
D: -
V: TRBV28
DNA: TGTGCCACCACTCCGGGACGGAGCAATCAGCCCCAGCATTTT
CDR3: CATTPGRSNQPQHF

J: TRBJ2-7
size: -
D: -
V: TRBV2
DNA: TGTGCCAGCAGTCGACGGGGGGCTGGAGAGCAGTACTTC
CDR3: CASSRRGAGEQYF

J: TRBJ2-1
size: -
D: -
V: TRBV4-1
DNA: TGCGCCAGCAGCCTGGAGGGACAGAACATCTACAATGAGCAGTTCTTC
CDR3: CASSLEGQNIYNEQFF

J: TRBJ2-2
size: -
D: -
V: TRBV20-1
DNA: TGCAGTGCTAGACGGGACGGGAACACCGGGGAGCTGTTTTTT
CDR3: CSARRDGNTGELFF

J: TRBJ1-1
size: once
D: TRBD1
V: TRBV20-1
DNA: TGCAGTGCTAGGGCCTGGACAGGTGGCACTGAAGCTTTCTTT
CDR3: CSARAWTGGTEAFF

J: TRBJ1-2
size: -
D: -
V: TRBV12-3/TRBV12-4
DNA: TGTGCCAGCAGTTTTGCAGGGAGCTACACCTTC
CDR3: CASSFAGSYTF

J: TRBJ2-3
size: -
D: -
V: TRBV7-2
DNA: TGTGCCAGCAGCTTCACACCAATAAGCACAGATACGCAGTATTTT
CDR3: CASSFTPISTDTQYF

J: TRBJ1-6
size: few
D: -
V: TRBV6-1
DNA: TGTGCCAGCAGTGAAGCGCGTGCTGTAACCCTCCACTTT
CDR3: CASSEARAVTLHF

J: TRBJ2-1
size: few
D: TRBD1
V: TRBV4-3
DNA: TGCGCCAGCAGCCAAGAACTCAGGGGGATCAATGAGCAGTTCTTC
CDR3: CASSQELRGINEQFF

J: TRBJ1-5
size: -
D: -
V: TRBV19
DNA: TGTGCCAGTAGTATAGACTTTACAGGGCCCGATCAGCCCCAGCATTTT
CDR3: CASSIDFTGPDQPQHF

J: TRBJ2-1
size: few
D: -
V: TRBV12-3/TRBV12-4
DNA: TGTGCCAGCAGGTCAACCGGGGACTCCGGGAACAATGAGCAGTTCTTC
CDR3: CASRSTGDSGNNEQFF

J: TRBJ2-7
size: -
D: -
V: TRBV7-6
DNA: TGTGCCAGCAGCCCAAAGGCCCTTTCCTACGAGCAGTACTTC
CDR3: CASSPKALSYEQYF

J: TRBJ2-1
size: -
D: -
V: TRBV11-2
DNA: TGTGCCAGCAGCTTAGTTCTCCGTGAGCAGTTCTTC
CDR3: CASSLVLREQFF

J: TRBJ1-1
size: -
D: -
V: TRBV5-8
DNA: TGTGCCAGCACCCTTACAGGGTTCGCTGAAGCTTTCTTT
CDR3: CASTLTGFAEAFF

J: TRBJ2-1
size: -
D: -
V: TRBV14
DNA: TGTGCCAGCAGCCTGCGGGGCCACTACAATGAGCAGTTCTTC
CDR3: CASSLRGHYNEQFF

J: TRBJ2-7
size: -
D: -
V: TRBV7-3
DNA: TGTGCCAGCAGCTCTACAAGGGGCAACTACGAGCAGTACTTC
CDR3: CASSSTRGNYEQYF